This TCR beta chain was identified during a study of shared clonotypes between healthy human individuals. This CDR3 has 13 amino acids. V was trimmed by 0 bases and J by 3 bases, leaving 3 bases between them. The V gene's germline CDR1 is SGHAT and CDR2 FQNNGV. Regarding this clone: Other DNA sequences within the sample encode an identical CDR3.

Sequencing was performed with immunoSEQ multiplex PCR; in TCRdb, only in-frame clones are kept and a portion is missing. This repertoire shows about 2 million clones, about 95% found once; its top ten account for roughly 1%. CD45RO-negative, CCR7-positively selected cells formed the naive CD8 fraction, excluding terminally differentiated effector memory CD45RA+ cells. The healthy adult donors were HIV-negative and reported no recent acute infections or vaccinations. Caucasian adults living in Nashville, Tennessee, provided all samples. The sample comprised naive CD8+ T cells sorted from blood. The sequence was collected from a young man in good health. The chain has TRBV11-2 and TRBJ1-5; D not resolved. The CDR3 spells CASSLDSNQPQHF. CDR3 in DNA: TGTGCCAGCAGCTTAGACTCCAATCAGCCCCAGCATTTT.